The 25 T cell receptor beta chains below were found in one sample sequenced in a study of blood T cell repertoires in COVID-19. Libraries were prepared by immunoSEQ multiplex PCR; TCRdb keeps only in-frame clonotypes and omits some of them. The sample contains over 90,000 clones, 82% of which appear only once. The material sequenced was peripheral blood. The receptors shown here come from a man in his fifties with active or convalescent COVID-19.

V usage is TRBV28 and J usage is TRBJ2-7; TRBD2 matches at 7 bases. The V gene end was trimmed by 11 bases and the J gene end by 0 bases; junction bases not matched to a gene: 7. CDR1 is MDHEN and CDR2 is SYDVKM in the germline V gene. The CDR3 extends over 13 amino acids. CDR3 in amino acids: CAGAGDPSYEQYF. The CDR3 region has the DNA TGTGCCGGTGCGGGGGACCCCTCCTACGAGCAGTACTTC. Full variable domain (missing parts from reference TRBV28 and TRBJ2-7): DVKVTQSSRYLVKRTGEKVFLECVQDMDHENMFWYRQDPGLGLRLIYFSYDVKMKEKGDIPEGYSVSREKKERFSLILESASTNQTSMYLCAGAGDPSYEQYFGPGTRLTVT.

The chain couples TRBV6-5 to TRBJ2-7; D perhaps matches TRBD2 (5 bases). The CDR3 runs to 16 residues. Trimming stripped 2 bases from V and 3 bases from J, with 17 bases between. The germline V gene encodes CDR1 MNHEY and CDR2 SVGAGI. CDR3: CASSYGGSPNYYEQYF. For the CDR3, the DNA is TGTGCCAGCAGTTACGGTGGGAGCCCAAACTACTACGAGCAGTACTTC.

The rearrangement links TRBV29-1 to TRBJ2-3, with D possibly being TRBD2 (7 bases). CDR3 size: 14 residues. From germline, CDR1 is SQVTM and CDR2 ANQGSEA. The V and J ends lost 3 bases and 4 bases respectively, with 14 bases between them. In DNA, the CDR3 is TGCAGCGTTGAGTCTGGGGGGGCCGCAGATACGCAGTATTTT. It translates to CSVESGGAADTQYF.

As DNA, the CDR3 is TGCGCCAGCAGGGCCGGGACAGGGAATCAGCCCCAGCATTTT. This encodes CASRAGTGNQPQHF. V usage is TRBV5-1 and J usage is TRBJ1-5; 9 bases map to TRBD1. The CDR3 runs 14 residues. V was clipped by 5 bases and J by 4 bases; unmatched bases: 4. Germline CDR1 is SGHRS and CDR2 is YFSETQ. The variable domain in full, with the rest retrieved from reference TRBV5-1 and TRBJ1-5, is KAGVTQTPRYLIKTRGQQVTLSCSPISGHRSVSWYQQTPGQGLQFLFEYFSETQRNKGNFPGRFSGRQFSNSRSEMNVSTLELGDSALYLCASRAGTGNQPQHFGDGTRLSIL.

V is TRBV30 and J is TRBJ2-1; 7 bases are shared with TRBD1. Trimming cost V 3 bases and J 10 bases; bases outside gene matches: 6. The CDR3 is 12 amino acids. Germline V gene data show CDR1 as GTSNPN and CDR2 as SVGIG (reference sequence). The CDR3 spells CAWRHSTGEQFF. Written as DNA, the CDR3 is TGTGCCTGGAGGCACTCGACAGGGGAGCAGTTCTTC.

For the CDR3, the DNA is TGTGCCAGCAGCAAAAACCCGGGTAGAGCTCCCTACGAGCAGTACTTC. It is translated as CASSKNPGRAPYEQYF. The J gene is TRBJ2-7, the V gene TRBV7-8; no clear D gene. The CDR3 is 16 amino acids. Per germline, CDR1 SGHVS and CDR2 FQNEAQ. The V gene lost 5 bases and the J gene lost 2 bases, with 19 bases spanning the gap.

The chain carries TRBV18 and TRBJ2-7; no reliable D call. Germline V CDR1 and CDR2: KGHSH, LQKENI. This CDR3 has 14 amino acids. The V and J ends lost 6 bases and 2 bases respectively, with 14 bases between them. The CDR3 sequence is CASSSSSAAYEQYF. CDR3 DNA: TGTGCCAGCTCTTCTTCGAGCGCGGCCTACGAGCAGTACTTC.

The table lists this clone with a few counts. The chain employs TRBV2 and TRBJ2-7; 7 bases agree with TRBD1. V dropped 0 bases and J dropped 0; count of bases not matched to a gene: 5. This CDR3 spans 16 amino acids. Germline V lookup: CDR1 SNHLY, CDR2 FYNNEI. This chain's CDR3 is CASSEAGTASSYEQYF. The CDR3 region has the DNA TGTGCCAGCAGTGAAGCCGGGACAGCCTCCTCCTACGAGCAGTACTTC.

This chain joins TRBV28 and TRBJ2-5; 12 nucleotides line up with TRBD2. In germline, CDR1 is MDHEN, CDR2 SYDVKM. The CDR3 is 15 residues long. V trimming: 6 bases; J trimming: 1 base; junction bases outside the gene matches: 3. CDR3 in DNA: TGTGCCAGCAGAGCTAGCGGGGGGGCCCAAGAGACCCAGTACTTC. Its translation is CASRASGGAQETQYF.

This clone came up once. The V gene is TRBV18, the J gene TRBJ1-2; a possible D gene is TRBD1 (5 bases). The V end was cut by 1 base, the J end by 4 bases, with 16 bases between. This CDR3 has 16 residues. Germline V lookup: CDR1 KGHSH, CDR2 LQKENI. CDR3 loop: CASSPRDGGGGYGYTF. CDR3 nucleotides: TGTGCCAGCTCACCACGGGACGGGGGAGGAGGCTATGGCTACACCTTC. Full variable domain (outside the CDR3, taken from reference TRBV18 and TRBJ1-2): NAGVMQNPRHLVRRRGQEARLRCSPMKGHSHVYWYRQLPEEGLKFMVYLQKENIIDESGMPKERFSAEFPKEGPSILRIQQVVRGDSAAYFCASSPRDGGGGYGYTFGSGTRLTVV.

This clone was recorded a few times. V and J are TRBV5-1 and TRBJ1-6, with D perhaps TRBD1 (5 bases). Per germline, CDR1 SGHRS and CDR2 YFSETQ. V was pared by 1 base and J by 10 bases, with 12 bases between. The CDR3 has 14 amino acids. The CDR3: CASSLNWGDSPLHF. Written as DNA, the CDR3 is TGCGCCAGCAGCTTGAATTGGGGGGACTCACCCCTCCACTTT.

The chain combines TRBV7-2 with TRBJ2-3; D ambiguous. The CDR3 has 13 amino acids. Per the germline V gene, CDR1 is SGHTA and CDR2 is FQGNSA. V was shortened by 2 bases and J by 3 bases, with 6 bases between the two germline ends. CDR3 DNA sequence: TGTGCCAGCAGCTTAAAAACAACAGATACGCAGTATTTT. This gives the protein CASSLKTTDTQYF. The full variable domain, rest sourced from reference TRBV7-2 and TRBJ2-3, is GAGVSQSPSNKVTEKGKDVELRCDPISGHTALYWYRQSLGQGLEFLIYFQGNSAPDKSGLPSDRFSAERTGGSVSTLTIQRTQQEDSAVYLCASSLKTTDTQYFGPGTRLTVL.

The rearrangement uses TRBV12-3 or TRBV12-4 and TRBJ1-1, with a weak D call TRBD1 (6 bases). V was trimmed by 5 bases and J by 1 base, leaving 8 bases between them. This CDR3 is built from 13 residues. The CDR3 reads CASSPQGNTEAFF. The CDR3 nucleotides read TGTGCCAGCAGTCCACAGGGGAACACTGAAGCTTTCTTT.

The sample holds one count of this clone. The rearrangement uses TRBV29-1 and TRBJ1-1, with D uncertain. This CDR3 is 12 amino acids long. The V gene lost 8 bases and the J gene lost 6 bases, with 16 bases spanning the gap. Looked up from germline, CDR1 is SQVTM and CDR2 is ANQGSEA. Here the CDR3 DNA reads TGCAGCTCGTCTACCTCAGGCTCTGAAGCTTTCTTT. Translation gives CSSSTSGSEAFF.

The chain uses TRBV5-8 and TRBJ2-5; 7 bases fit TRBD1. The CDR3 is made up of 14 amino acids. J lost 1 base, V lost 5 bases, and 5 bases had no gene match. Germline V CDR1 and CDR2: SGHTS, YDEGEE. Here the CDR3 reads CASSPRGLQETQYF. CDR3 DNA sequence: TGTGCCAGCAGTCCAAGGGGGCTCCAAGAGACCCAGTACTTC.

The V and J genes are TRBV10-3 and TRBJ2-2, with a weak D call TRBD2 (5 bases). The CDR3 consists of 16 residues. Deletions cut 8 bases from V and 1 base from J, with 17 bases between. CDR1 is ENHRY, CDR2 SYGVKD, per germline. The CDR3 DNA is TGTGCCATCCCCACCGGGGAAGGGCTGAACACCGGGGAGCTGTTTTTT. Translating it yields CAIPTGEGLNTGELFF.

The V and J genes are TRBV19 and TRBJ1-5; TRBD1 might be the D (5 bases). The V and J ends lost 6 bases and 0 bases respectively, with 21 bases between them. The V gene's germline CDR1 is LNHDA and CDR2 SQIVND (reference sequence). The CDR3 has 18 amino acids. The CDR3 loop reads CASSSEPDSYYSNQPQHF. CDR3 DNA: TGTGCCAGTAGCTCCGAGCCCGACAGCTATTATAGCAATCAGCCCCAGCATTTT.

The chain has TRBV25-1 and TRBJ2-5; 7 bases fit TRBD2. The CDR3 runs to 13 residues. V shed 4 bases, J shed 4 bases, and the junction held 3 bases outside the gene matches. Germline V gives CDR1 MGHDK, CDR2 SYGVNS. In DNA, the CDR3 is TGTGCCAGCAGTGTAGCGGGCTCAGAGACCCAGTACTTC. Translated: CASSVAGSETQYF.

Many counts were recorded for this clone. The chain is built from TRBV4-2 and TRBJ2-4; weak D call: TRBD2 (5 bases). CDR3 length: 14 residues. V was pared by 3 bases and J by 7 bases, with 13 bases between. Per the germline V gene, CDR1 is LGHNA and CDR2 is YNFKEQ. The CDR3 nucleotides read TGTGCCAGCAGCCACGAGGGTATCCGGAACATTCAGTACTTC. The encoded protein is CASSHEGIRNIQYF.

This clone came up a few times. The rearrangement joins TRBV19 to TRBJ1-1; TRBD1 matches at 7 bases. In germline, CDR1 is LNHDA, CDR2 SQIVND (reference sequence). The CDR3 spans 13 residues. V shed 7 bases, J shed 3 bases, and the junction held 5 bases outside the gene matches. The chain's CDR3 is CASKGTVYTEAFF. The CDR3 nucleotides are TGTGCCAGTAAGGGGACAGTTTACACTGAAGCTTTCTTT.

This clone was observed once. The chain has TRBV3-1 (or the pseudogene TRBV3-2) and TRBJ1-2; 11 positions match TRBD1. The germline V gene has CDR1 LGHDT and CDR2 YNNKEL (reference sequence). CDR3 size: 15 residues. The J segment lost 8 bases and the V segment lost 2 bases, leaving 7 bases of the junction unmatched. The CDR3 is CASSQIRTGGEGYTF. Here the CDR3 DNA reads TGTGCCAGCAGCCAAATTAGGACAGGGGGCGAGGGCTACACCTTC.

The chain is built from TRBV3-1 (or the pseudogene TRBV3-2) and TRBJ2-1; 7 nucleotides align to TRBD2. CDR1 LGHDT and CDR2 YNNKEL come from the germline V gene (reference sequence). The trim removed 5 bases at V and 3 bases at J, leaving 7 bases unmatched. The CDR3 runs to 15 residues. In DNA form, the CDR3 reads TGTGCCAGCAGCACCGGACTAGTCATCTACAATGAGCAGTTCTTC. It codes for CASSTGLVIYNEQFF.

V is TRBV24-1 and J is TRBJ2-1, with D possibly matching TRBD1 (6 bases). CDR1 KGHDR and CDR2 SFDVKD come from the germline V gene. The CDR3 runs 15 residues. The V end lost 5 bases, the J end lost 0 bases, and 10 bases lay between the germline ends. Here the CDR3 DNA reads TGTGCCACCAGTGCGGGGACAAGCTCCTACAATGAGCAGTTCTTC. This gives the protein CATSAGTSSYNEQFF.

CDR3 residues: CSVAQGNYGYTF. CDR3 sequence (DNA): TGCAGCGTTGCACAGGGTAACTATGGCTACACCTTC. The chain combines TRBV29-1 with TRBJ1-2; maybe TRBD1 (6 bases). Germline V CDR1 and CDR2: SQVTM, ANQGSEA. This CDR3 has 12 residues. Trimming cost V 4 bases and J 1 base, with 7 bases left between them. Drawing the rest from reference TRBV29-1 and TRBJ1-2, the complete variable domain is SAVISQKPSRDICQRGTSLTIQCQVDSQVTMMFWYRQQPGQSLTLIATANQGSEATYESGFVIDKFPISRPNLTFSTLTVSNMSPEDSSIYLCSVAQGNYGYTFGSGTRLTVV.

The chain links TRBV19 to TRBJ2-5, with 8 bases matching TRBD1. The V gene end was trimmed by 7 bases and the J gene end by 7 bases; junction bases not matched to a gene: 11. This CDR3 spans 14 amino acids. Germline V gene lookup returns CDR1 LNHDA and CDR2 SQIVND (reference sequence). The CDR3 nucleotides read TGTGCCAGTAATCCGGGACAGGCCGTGGGGACCCAGTACTTC. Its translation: CASNPGQAVGTQYF.